The TCR beta chain described here comes from a study of cytomegalovirus exposure and HLA in healthy donors. About the research overall: Findings of an earlier analysis included about 100 million unique TCR beta sequences from roughly 190 million T cells. Study-level findings and limits: By HLA locus, TCR association rates varied in a later analysis, with DRB1 showing the most and HLA-C the fewest.

Use of 60 Vbeta and 13 Jbeta primers characterized the PCR. Per the original methods: In a later analysis, of some 80 million unique beta chains, some 10 million appeared in at least two donors. Clones were sequenced by immunoSEQ multiplex PCR, and TCRdb holds only the in-frame ones, with some missing. V and J calls and clone size come straight from that table; D and trimming were deduced from the DNA. This table holds 200,000 to 250,000 clones, around 80% found once. This CDR3 region has 17 residues. Germline CDR1 KGHSH, CDR2 LQKENI. V trimming: 6 bases; J trimming: 3 bases; junction bases outside the gene matches: 14. As regards this clone: What it binds is unknown.

What was sequenced was PBMCs. The chain couples TRBV18 to TRBJ1-5, with TRBD1 matching 7 bases. The sequence was obtained from a man aged 35 to 55 in good health and CMV-seronegative. The CDR3 DNA is TGTGCCAGCTCTCTGAGAGGTGGGACAGACTTCAATCAGCCCCAGCATTTT. Translating gives CASSLRGGTDFNQPQHF. Variable domain in full (rest from reference TRBV18 and TRBJ1-5): NAGVMQNPRHLVRRRGQEARLRCSPMKGHSHVYWYRQLPEEGLKFMVYLQKENIIDESGMPKERFSAEFPKEGPSILRIQQVVRGDSAAYFCASSLRGGTDFNQPQHFGDGTRLSIL.